This TCR beta chain was sequenced for a study of T cell responses to AZD1222 COVID-19 vaccine. Study in general: Whether given at about 4 or about 12 weeks, second doses were pooled.

Overall study findings and caveats: Only six or seven AZD1222 recipients were seropositive at baseline. No repertoire was sampled before or during the peak T cell response, only after it.

The CDR3 runs to 14 residues. With 7 bases removed from V and 7 bases from J, the gap between germline ends came to 14 bases. Germline CDR1 reads MNHEY; CDR2 reads SVGAGI. Turning to this clone: Its antigen is unidentified.

Profiled with immunoSEQ multiplex PCR; TCRdb holds only in-frame clones, not every one. The data contain approximately 97,000 clones, 70% to 90% of them singletons. The chain couples TRBV6-5 to TRBJ1-6; possible D gene TRBD1, 5 bases. Sequenced material: peripheral blood, taken on day 0 of AZD1222 vaccination. The receptor was derived from an adult in good health. The DNA for the CDR3 is TGTGCCAGCAACCAGGGTGGCGGGAATTCACCCCTCCACTTT. This translates into CASNQGGGNSPLHF.